This T cell receptor (beta chain) appears in the sequencing data of a study of regulatory dendritic cells for organ transplantation. CFSE-labeled sorted T cells met regulatory or mature dendritic cells for around five days. This clone was seen more than once but under ten times. Antigen specificity is unknown. This CDR3 spans 10 amino acids. V lost 3 bases and J 8 bases, leaving 4 bases between the germline ends. Germline V lookup: CDR1 MGHDK, CDR2 SYGVNS. Data came from immunoSEQ multiplex PCR; TCRdb stores just in-frame clones and leaves some out. Here the sample spans around 19,000 clones, over 75% being singletons.

The chain uses TRBV25-1 and TRBJ1-2; D not resolved. The specimen was naive CD4+ T cells from blood cultured with regulatory dendritic cells. The sample's subset: CD45RA+ naive T cells. The TCR originated in a human donor in good health. The CDR3 DNA follows: TGTGCCAGCAGTGATATCGGCTACACCTTC. Amino acids: CASSDIGYTF.